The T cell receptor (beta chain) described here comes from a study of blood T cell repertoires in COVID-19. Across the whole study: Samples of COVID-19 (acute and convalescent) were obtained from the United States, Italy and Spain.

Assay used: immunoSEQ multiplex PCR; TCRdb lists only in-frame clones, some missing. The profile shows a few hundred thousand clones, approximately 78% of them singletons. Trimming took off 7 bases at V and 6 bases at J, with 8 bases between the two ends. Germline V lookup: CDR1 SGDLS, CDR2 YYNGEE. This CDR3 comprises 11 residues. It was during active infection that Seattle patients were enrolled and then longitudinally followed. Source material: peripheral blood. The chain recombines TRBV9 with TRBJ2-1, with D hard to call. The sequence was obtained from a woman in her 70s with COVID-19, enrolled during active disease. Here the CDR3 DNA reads TGTGCCAGCCCCCTGAGCAATGAGCAGTTCTTC. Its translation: CASPLSNEQFF.